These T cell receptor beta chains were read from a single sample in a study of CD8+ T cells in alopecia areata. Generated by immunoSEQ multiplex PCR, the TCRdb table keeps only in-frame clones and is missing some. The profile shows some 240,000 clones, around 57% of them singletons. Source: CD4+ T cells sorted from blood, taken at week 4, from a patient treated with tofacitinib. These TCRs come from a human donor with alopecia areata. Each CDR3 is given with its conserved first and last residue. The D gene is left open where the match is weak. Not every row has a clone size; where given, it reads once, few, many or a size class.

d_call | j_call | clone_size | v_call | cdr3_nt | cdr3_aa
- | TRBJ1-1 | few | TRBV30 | TGTGCCTGGAGTGTCCGATGGGGTACAGTAGGAGCTTTCTTT | CAWSVRWGTVGAFF
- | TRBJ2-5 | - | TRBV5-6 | TGTGCCAGCAGCTTGAATGGCCGCGTCGAGACCCAGTACTTC | CASSLNGRVETQYF
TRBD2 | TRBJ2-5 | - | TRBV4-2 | TGTGCCAGCAGCCAATGGACTAGCGGGGGGCCACAAGAGACCCAGTACTTC | CASSQWTSGGPQETQYF
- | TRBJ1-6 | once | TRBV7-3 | TGTGCCAGCAGCTTATCCTATAATTCACCCCTCCACTTT | CASSLSYNSPLHF
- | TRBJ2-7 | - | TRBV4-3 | TGCGCCAGCAGCCACGGACAGATCGCCGAGCAGTACTTC | CASSHGQIAEQYF
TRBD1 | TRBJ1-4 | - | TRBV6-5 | TGTGCCAGCAGGACAGGGCTTGATGAAAAACTGTTTTTT | CASRTGLDEKLFF
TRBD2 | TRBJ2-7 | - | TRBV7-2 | TGTGCCAGCAGCTTCGGACTAGCGGGGGGCCCTCGTGGTTACGAGCAGTACTTC | CASSFGLAGGPRGYEQYF
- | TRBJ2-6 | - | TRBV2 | TGTGCCAGCAGGACCCCCAAGGGGGGATCTGGGGCCAACGTCCTGACTTTC | CASRTPKGGSGANVLTF
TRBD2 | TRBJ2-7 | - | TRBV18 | TGTGCCAGCTCACCAATTAGCGGGGGGGCTTACGAGCAGTACTTC | CASSPISGGAYEQYF
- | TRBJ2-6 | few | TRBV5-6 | TGTGCCAGCAGCCCCCCGGGACTATCCCAGGGGGGGGCCAACGTCCTGACTTTC | CASSPPGLSQGGANVLTF
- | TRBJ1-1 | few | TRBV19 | TGTGCCAGTAGTATGTGGAACCTGGTGAACACTGAAGCTTTCTTT | CASSMWNLVNTEAFF
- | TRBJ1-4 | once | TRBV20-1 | TGCAGTGCTACAGGGGTCGAAAAACTGTTTTTT | CSATGVEKLFF
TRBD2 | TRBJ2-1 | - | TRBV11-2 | TGTGCCAGCAGCTTAAGGACTGAATTTGGACTAGCCTCTTACAATGAGCAGTTCTTC | CASSLRTEFGLASYNEQFF
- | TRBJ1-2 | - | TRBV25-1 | TGTGCCAGCAGTGAAACAGTGGGGGGCCCCTATGGCTACACCTTC | CASSETVGGPYGYTF
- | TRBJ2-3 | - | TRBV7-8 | TGTGCCAGCAGCACGGCTACCACAGATACGCAGTATTTT | CASSTATTDTQYF
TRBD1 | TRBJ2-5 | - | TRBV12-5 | TGTGCTAGTGGCCCGGGACAGGTAGGGGAGACCCAGTACTTC | CASGPGQVGETQYF
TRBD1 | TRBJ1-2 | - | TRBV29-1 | TGCAGCGTTGGGACAGGAGTTAACTATGGCTACACCTTC | CSVGTGVNYGYTF
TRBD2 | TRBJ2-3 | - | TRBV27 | TGTGCCAGCAGTTCGGCTAGCGGGGGCCACTGGGATACGCAGTATTTT | CASSSASGGHWDTQYF
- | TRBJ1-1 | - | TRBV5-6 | TGTGCCAGCAGCTTGTGGAGGCTTTTGTCTGAAGCTTTCTTT | CASSLWRLLSEAFF
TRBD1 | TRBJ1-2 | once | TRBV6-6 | TGTGCCAGCACCCCAGGACAGGAAACGGGCTACACCTTC | CASTPGQETGYTF
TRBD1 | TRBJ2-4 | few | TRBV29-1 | TGCAGCGTTGTGGGACAGGGGAAAAACATTCAGTACTTC | CSVVGQGKNIQYF
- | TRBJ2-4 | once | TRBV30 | TGTGCCTGGAGTGTACGCCCCGTGAACATTCAGTACTTC | CAWSVRPVNIQYF
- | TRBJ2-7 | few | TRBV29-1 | TGCAGCGCGAGTGGGGGCAGTGGCGGGGAGCAGTACTTC | CSASGGSGGEQYF
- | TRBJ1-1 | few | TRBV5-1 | TGCGCCAGCAGCTTGGAGCCCTTAATGAACACTGAAGCTTTCTTT | CASSLEPLMNTEAFF
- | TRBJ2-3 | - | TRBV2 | TGTGCCAGCAGTGTTTTAGATACGCAGTATTTT | CASSVLDTQYF
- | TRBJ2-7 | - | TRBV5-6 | TGTGCCAGCAGCTTGGGGGCAGGGGCCGGTTCCTACGAGCAGTACTTC | CASSLGAGAGSYEQYF
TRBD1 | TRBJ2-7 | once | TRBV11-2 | TGTGCCAGCAGCCCGGACAGGGTCCCCTACGAGCAGTACTTC | CASSPDRVPYEQYF
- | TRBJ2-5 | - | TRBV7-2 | TGTGCCAGCAGCTTTGGACCCAGGACGGAGACCCAGTACTTC | CASSFGPRTETQYF
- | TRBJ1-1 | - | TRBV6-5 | TGTGCCACCCGAACCCGGGGCGACACTGAAGCTTTCTTT | CATRTRGDTEAFF
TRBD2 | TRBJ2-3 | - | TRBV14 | TGTGCCAGCAGCCAGACTAGCGGTAGCACAGATACGCAGTATTTT | CASSQTSGSTDTQYF
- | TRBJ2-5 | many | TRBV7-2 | TGTGCCAGCAGGCGACGCCGACAAGGAGGCGAGACCCAGTACTTC | CASRRRRQGGETQYF